This T cell receptor (beta chain) emerged from a study of cytomegalovirus exposure and HLA in healthy donors. Across the whole study: HLA-typed donors contributed 65 million to 85 million unique TCRs, which were held in an early data release. Overall study findings and caveats: Three chains linked to CMV were shown in vitro to be specific for CMV antigens. In a later analysis, V- and J-gene trimming of beta chains associated with a DCLRE1C missense variant, replicated independently.

Researchers ran the PCR with 60 Vbeta and 13 Jbeta primers. Method: immunoSEQ multiplex PCR; TCRdb's copy keeps in-frame clones and lacks some. The table records 150,000 to 200,000 clones, roughly 80% of them present only once. On this clone itself: Antigen unknown.

The CDR3 runs to 13 residues. Germline V CDR1 and CDR2: SEHNR, FQNEAQ (reference sequence). Between the trimmed V and J ends, which lost 8 bases and 0 bases, there was a span of 7 bases. The sample was PBMCs. The chain employs TRBV7-9 and TRBJ1-4; D might be TRBD1 (5 bases). The TCR was taken from a man under 40 in good health and CMV-seropositive. CDR3 amino acids: CASRRATNEKLFF. DNA of the CDR3: TGTGCCAGCCGCAGGGCAACTAATGAAAAACTGTTTTTT.